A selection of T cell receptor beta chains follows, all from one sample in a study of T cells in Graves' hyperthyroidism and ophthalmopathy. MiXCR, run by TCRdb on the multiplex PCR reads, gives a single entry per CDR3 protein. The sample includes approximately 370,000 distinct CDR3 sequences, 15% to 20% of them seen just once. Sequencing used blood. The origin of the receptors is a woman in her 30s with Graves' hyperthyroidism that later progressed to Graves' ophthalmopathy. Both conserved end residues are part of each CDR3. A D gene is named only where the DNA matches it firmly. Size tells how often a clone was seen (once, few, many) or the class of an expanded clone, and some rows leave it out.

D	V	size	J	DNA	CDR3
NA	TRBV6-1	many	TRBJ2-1	TGTGCCAGCAGTCCTCAGGGGGAAGCGGGAGTAAAAGAGCAGTTCTTC	CASSPQGEAGVKEQFF
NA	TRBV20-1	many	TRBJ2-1	TGCAGTGCTAGAGATTTTGGAAATGAGCAGTTCTTC	CSARDFGNEQFF
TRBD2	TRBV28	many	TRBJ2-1	TGTGCCAGCAGTCTCGGACCGACTAGCGGGGGGGCAAGGGGCTACAATGAGCAGTTCTTC	CASSLGPTSGGARGYNEQFF
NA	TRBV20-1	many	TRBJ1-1	TGCAGTGCTAGTTTGGGACGATACGCTGAAGCTTTCTTT	CSASLGRYAEAFF
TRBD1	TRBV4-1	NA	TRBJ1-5	TGCACCAGCAGCCAAGGGGGCTGGCCTAAGCCCCAGCATTTT	CTSSQGGWPKPQHF
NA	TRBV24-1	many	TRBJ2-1	TGTGCCACCAGTGATGTCAGGGTCGATGAGCAGTTCTTC	CATSDVRVDEQFF
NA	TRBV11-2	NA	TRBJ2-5	TGTGCCAGCAGCCCTCGGACCCTGAACCCAGAGACCCAGTACTTC	CASSPRTLNPETQYF
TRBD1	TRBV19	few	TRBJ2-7	TGTGCCAGTAGAGAGGCCGGGACAGGGGCTTACGAGCAGTACTTC	CASREAGTGAYEQYF
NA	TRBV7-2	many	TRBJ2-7	TGTGCCAGCAGCTTAGGATGGGGGCAGGGATCCTACGAGCAGTACTTC	CASSLGWGQGSYEQYF
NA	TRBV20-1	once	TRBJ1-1	TGCAGTGCTAGAGGGAGTGGGTATGGTGTGAACACTGAAGCTTTCTTT	CSARGSGYGVNTEAFF
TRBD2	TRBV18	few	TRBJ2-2	TGTGCCAGCTCACCACTTGGACTAGCCGCAAGGGCCACCGGGGAGCTGTTTTTT	CASSPLGLAARATGELFF
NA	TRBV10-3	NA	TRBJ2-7	TGTGCCATCAGCGAAAGTGGAGGGAGTGTGTACGAGCAGTACTTC	CAISESGGSVYEQYF
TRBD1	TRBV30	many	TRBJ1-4	TGTGCCTGGAGTCCCCCGGGACAGAGAAAAGAAAAACTGTTTTTT	CAWSPPGQRKEKLFF
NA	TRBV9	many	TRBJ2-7	TGTGCCAGCACCCCTCATGGGCTAGCGACGCGTCTAAGCTACGAGCAGTACTTC	CASTPHGLATRLSYEQYF
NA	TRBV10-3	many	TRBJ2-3	TGTGCCATCAGTGAGGAGTTTGGAGATACGCAGTATTTT	CAISEEFGDTQYF
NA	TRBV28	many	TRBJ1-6	TGTGCCAGCAGTTCCACTACAGGCGACTATAATTCACCCCTCCACTTT	CASSSTTGDYNSPLHF
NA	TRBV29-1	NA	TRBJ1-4	TGCAGCGTTGAATCCAAATCAAATGAAAAACTGTTTTTT	CSVESKSNEKLFF
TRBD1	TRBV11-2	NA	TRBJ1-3	TGTGCCAGCAGCTTAGCTCTGCTACAGGGGGCTCCTGGAAACACCATATATTTT	CASSLALLQGAPGNTIYF
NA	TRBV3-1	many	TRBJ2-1	TGTGCCAGCAGCCAAGATCGGTTTTCGGGGCTAGCAACTAGGAAGTTCTTC	CASSQDRFSGLATRKFF
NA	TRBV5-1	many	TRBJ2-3	TGCGCCAGCAAACGGATCCCTAGCAGCACAGATACGCAGTATTTT	CASKRIPSSTDTQYF
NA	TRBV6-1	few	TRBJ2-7	TGTGCCAGCAGCTCCCGCATCCGATCCTCCTACGAGCAGCACTTC	CASSSRIRSSYEQHF
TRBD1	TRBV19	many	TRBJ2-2	TGTGCCAGTAGTTCACAGGGAAGGGACAGTAACACCGGGGAGCTGTTTTTT	CASSSQGRDSNTGELFF
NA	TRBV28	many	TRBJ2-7	TGTGCCAGCCCCTTTCCTTACCCACATCCCTACGAGCAGTACTTC	CASPFPYPHPYEQYF
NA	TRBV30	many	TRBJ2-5	TGTGCCTGGAGTGTGGTGCCTACGGAGACCCAGTACTTC	CAWSVVPTETQYF
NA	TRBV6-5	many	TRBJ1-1	TGTGCCAGCAGGCGCAGGGAGAACACTGAAGCTTTCTTT	CASRRRENTEAFF
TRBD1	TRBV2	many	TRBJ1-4	TGTGCCAGCAAGGTGGGACAGGATGAAGAAAAACTGTTTTTT	CASKVGQDEEKLFF
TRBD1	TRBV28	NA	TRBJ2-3	TGTGCCAGCCGACAGGGGGGTAGTGCAGATACGCAGTATTTT	CASRQGGSADTQYF
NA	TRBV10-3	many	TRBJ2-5	TGTGCCATCAGTGAGTCCGCGGTGGACCAGGAGACCCAGTACTTC	CAISESAVDQETQYF
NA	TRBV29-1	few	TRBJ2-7	TGCAGCGGTGAGAAGGACGGGGGCGAGCAGTACTTC	CSGEKDGGEQYF
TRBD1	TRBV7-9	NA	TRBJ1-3	TGTGCCAGCAGCTCAGGACCGACAGGGGGCTCTGGAAACACCATATATTTT	CASSSGPTGGSGNTIYF
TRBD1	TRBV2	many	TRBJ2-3	TGTGCCAGCAGTCCTCCGGGACAGGGATACTTAGGGGTATCGGATACGCAGTATTTT	CASSPPGQGYLGVSDTQYF
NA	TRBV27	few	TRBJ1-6	TGTGCCAGCGCCTGGAGCTCCTATAATTCACCCCTCCACTTT	CASAWSSYNSPLHF
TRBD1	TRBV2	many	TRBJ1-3	TGTGCCAGCAGTGCTCAGGGACAGCGTCTTGGGTCTGGAAACACCATATATTTT	CASSAQGQRLGSGNTIYF
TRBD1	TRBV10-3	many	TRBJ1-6	TGTGCCAGCAGGGACAGGGAGGTTAATTCACCCCTCCACTTT	CASRDREVNSPLHF
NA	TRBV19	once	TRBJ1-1	TGTGCCAGTAGTCCCCTCTACAGAAACACTGAAGCTTTCTTT	CASSPLYRNTEAFF
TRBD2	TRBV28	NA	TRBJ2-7	TGTGCCAGCAGTTCCAGCTGTACTAGCGGGGAACTCTACGAGCAGCACTTC	CASSSSCTSGELYEQHF
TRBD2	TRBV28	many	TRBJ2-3	TGTGCCAGCAGTTTCGGGGGACTAGGGGCAGATACGCAGTATTTT	CASSFGGLGADTQYF
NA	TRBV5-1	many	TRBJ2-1	TGCGCCAGCAGCTTGGCCGAGGTCGCAGACAATGAGCAGTTCTTC	CASSLAEVADNEQFF
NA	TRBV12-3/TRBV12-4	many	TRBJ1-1	TGTGCCAGCAGTTTAGGGCGGACTGAAGCTTTCTTT	CASSLGRTEAFF
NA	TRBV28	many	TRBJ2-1	TGTGCCACCGCGGTAAACTCCTACAATGAGCAGTTCTTC	CATAVNSYNEQFF
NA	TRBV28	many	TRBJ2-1	TGTGCCAGCTCCAACGGCGATGAGCAGTTCTTC	CASSNGDEQFF
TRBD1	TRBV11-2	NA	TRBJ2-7	TGTGCCAGCAGCACTCAGACAGGGGCCTACGAGCAGTACTTC	CASSTQTGAYEQYF
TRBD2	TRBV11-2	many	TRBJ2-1	TGTGCCAGCAGCCGCGGACGGGGGCGGGAGGGTCCCAATGAGCAGTTCTTC	CASSRGRGREGPNEQFF
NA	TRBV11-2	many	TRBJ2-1	TGTGCCAGCAGCTTAGCGCCTTCGGGGGGCGAGTTCTTC	CASSLAPSGGEFF
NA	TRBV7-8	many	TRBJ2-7	TGTGCCAGCAGCTTATTCGGACAGAACTACGAGCAGTACTTC	CASSLFGQNYEQYF
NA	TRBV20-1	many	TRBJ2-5	TGCAGTGCTCCCCCTATTGCGGGGGAGACCCAGTACTTC	CSAPPIAGETQYF
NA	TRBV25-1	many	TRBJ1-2	TGTGCCAGCAGTGAATATGGTACAACAGGGAATGGCTACACCTTC	CASSEYGTTGNGYTF
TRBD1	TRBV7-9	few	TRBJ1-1	TGTGCCAGCAGCTTAGGCAGGGGGCTTACAGAGAACACTGAAGCTTTCTTT	CASSLGRGLTENTEAFF
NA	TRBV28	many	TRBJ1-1	TGTGCCAGCTCTCAGGGAACCACTGAAGCTTTCTTT	CASSQGTTEAFF
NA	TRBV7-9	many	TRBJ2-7	TGTGCCAGCAGCTCAGGTTTGCCAGGGATCTCCTACGAGCAGTACTTC	CASSSGLPGISYEQYF
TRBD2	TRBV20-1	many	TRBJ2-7	TGCAGTGCTTTAATTAGCGGGAGTAACAACGAGCAGTACTTC	CSALISGSNNEQYF
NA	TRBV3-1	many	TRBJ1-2	TGTGCCAGCAGCCAGTCTGTAGGGTATGGCTACACCTTC	CASSQSVGYGYTF
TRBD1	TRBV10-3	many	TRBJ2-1	TGTGCCATCAGTGAGCTCGGTGGGGGACAGGGGTTTATATCCGCCTACAATGAGCAGTTCTTC	CAISELGGGQGFISAYNEQFF
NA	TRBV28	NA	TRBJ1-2	TGTGCCAGTACTGTCAGGGAACCCTATGGCTACACCTTC	CASTVREPYGYTF
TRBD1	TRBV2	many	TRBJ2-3	TGTGCCAGACAAAGACAGGGTCGGGTCACAGATACGCAGTATTTT	CARQRQGRVTDTQYF
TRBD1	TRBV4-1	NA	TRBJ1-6	TGCGCCAGCAGCCAAGCAGGGGGTCGTACTTCACCCCTCCACTTT	CASSQAGGRTSPLHF
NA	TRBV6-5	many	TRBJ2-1	TGTGCCAGCAGTTACTCCGGGACTGGTTACAATGAGCAGTTCTTC	CASSYSGTGYNEQFF
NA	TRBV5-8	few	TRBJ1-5	TGTGCCAGCAGCTTACGGGGGTTCGGCAATCAGCCCCAGCATTTT	CASSLRGFGNQPQHF
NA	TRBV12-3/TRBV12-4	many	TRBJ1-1	TGTGCCAGCAGCAACAGGGTTACTGAAGCTTTCTTT	CASSNRVTEAFF